This passage covers 2 T cell receptor beta chains from one sample sequenced in a study of CD4 T cells in relation to SARS-CoV-2 and coronaviruses. Here immunoSEQ multiplex PCR was the method, and the copy in TCRdb shows in-frame clones only, minus some. The sample includes 65,000 or so clones, roughly 93% of them seen just once. Before the COVID-19 pandemic, during about 2010-2018, CD4+ T cells were taken from unexposed donors. The specimen sequenced was naive CD4+ T cells from PBMCs. The subset denotes: naive CD4+ T cells isolated by negative enrichment. The source is a human donor in good health.

This clone came up once. V is TRBV5-4 and J is TRBJ1-1; 12 bases line up with TRBD1. The CDR3 has 14 residues. Germline V gene lookup returns CDR1 SGHNT and CDR2 YYREEE (reference sequence). V gave up 5 bases and J gave up 4 bases; unmatched junction bases: 3. CDR3 region: CASSRGQGATEAFF. The CDR3 DNA reads TGTGCCAGCAGTAGGGGACAGGGGGCCACTGAAGCTTTCTTT.

The V gene is TRBV7-9, the J gene TRBJ1-1, with 7 bases identical to TRBD1. Unmatched junction bases numbered 9, after V lost 1 base and J lost 7 bases. Germline CDR1 is SEHNR and CDR2 is FQNEAQ (reference sequence). The CDR3 spans 15 residues. The CDR3 here is CASSLDGAGGNEAFF. As DNA, the CDR3 is TGTGCCAGCAGCTTAGATGGAGCAGGGGGAAATGAAGCTTTCTTT.